The 27 T cell receptor beta chains below all came from one sample that was sequenced in a study of graft-versus-host responses after intestinal transplantation. Their specific antigens are unknown. Here immunoSEQ multiplex PCR was the method, and the copy in TCRdb shows in-frame clones only, minus some. The data contain about 100,000 clones, more than 85% of them singletons. The sequences come from unstimulated CD4+ T cells sorted from spleen or lymph node cells, collected before transplant. Every receptor here comes from a human donor who was the organ donor for an intestinal transplant.

The chain is built from TRBV11-2 and TRBJ2-2; D is possibly TRBD1 or TRBD2 (5 bases each). This CDR3 is 18 amino acids long. Trimming removed 5 bases from V and 1 base from J, with 20 bases in between. CDR1 and CDR2 from the germline V gene are SGHAT and FQNNGV. The CDR3 reads CASSLVLLGVGNTGELFF. DNA of the CDR3: TGTGCCAGCAGCCTCGTTTTATTGGGGGTGGGGAACACCGGGGAGCTGTTTTTT. The full variable domain, with the rest looked up from reference TRBV11-2 and TRBJ2-2, is EAGVAQSPRYKIIEKRQSVAFWCNPISGHATLYWYQQILGQGPKLLIQFQNNGVVDDSQLPKDRFSAERLKGVDSTLKIQPAKLEDSAVYLCASSLVLLGVGNTGELFFGEGSRLTVL.

Details on this clone: One end of the junction does not line up with germline, which may come from a read error. The chain carries TRBV6-1 and TRBJ2-6; D could derive from TRBD1 or TRBD2 (5 bases each). The CDR3 length is 13 residues. Germline V gene lookup returns CDR1 MNHNS and CDR2 SASEGT. The CDR3 sequence: CASSPEGRALGAF. Written as DNA, the CDR3 is TGTGCCAGCAGCCCTGAAGGTAGGGCCTTGGGGGCTTTC.

V gene TRBV28 combines with J gene TRBJ2-7; either TRBD1 or TRBD2 may supply D (7 bases each). Trimming took 8 bases from V and 6 from J, leaving 20 bases between them. This CDR3 region has 14 residues. From germline, CDR1 is MDHEN and CDR2 SYDVKM. The CDR3 is CASAAWQGGSEQYF. The CDR3 region has the DNA TGTGCCAGCGCCGCTTGGCAGGGGGGGAGCGAGCAGTACTTC.

The V gene is TRBV6-6, the J gene TRBJ2-7; 7 nucleotides agree with TRBD1. The trim removed 4 bases at V and 4 bases at J, leaving 10 bases unmatched. CDR3 size: 15 residues. The germline V gene has CDR1 MNHNY and CDR2 SVGAGI (reference sequence). The CDR3 coding sequence is TGTGCCAGCAGTTTTGCCGGACAGGCTGAATACGAGCAGTACTTC. Translated: CASSFAGQAEYEQYF.

The chain uses TRBV30 and TRBJ1-3, with D hard to call. The germline CDR1 and CDR2 sequences are GTSNPN and SVGIG (reference sequence). CDR3 length: 15 amino acids. Trimming pared 2 bases from V and 0 bases from J, leaving 11 bases between. CDR3 coding DNA: TGTGCCTGGAGTCGGAAGTCAGCCTCTGGAAACACCATATATTTT. This encodes CAWSRKSASGNTIYF.

J is TRBJ1-5 and V is TRBV19; 7 bases agree with TRBD1. Germline CDR1 is LNHDA and CDR2 is SQIVND (reference sequence). This CDR3 comprises 16 residues. V trimming: 6 bases; J trimming: 0 bases; junction bases outside the gene matches: 8. DNA for the CDR3: TGTGCCAGTAGGGAAGGGACAGTGCATAGCAATCAGCCCCAGCATTTT. Encoded protein: CASREGTVHSNQPQHF.

This sequence joins TRBV14 and TRBJ1-1; D is uncertain. CDR1 and CDR2 (germline): SGHDN, FVKESK. V was trimmed by 0 bases and J by 8 bases, leaving 16 bases between them. The CDR3 covers 15 residues. The CDR3 region has the DNA TGTGCCAGCAGCCAAGATTTGACGGTCGTCAAGGAAGCTTTCTTT. Translating it yields CASSQDLTVVKEAFF.

The V call is TRBV5-5, the J call TRBJ1-4, with D possibly TRBD1 on 5 matching bases. Germline lookup yields CDR1 SGHKS and CDR2 YYEKEE (reference sequence). CDR3 size: 15 residues. V was cut by 4 bases and J by 5 bases, with 15 bases left in between. DNA for the CDR3: TGTGCCAGCAGCCCTCGGGGCAGCTCAAATGAAAAACTGTTTTTT. Protein product: CASSPRGSSNEKLFF. The variable domain in full, with the rest retrieved from reference TRBV5-5 and TRBJ1-4, is DAGVTQSPTHLIKTRGQQVTLRCSPISGHKSVSWYQQVLGQGPQFIFQYYEKEERGRGNFPDRFSARQFPNYSSELNVNALLLGDSALYLCASSPRGSSNEKLFFGSGTQLSVL.

The rearrangement links TRBV9 to TRBJ1-6; D is undetermined. The CDR3 extends over 16 amino acids. V was shortened by 3 bases and J by 5 bases, with 15 bases between the two germline ends. In germline, CDR1 is SGDLS, CDR2 YYNGEE. The CDR3 region is CASSGSRGKNNSPLHF. In DNA form, the CDR3 reads TGTGCCAGCAGCGGGTCGAGAGGGAAGAATAATTCACCCCTCCACTTT.

In its sample, this clone was seen once. V gene TRBV7-7 combines with J gene TRBJ2-7; 7 bases fit TRBD1. CDR1 SSHAT and CDR2 FNYEAQ come from the germline V gene (reference sequence). CDR3 length equals 13 residues. The ends lost 1 base at V and 7 bases at J; junction bases unmatched: 4. The CDR3 region has the DNA TGTGCCAGCAGCTTAGGCAGGGGGAAAGAGCAGTACTTC. It encodes CASSLGRGKEQYF.

Concerning this clone: Compared with germline, one end of the junction differs, possibly owing to a read error. This chain links TRBV23-1 with TRBJ2-7; D perhaps matches TRBD1 (6 bases). TRBV23-1 is an open reading frame whose function is uncertain. The CDR3 is 13 residues long. The CDR3 nucleotides read TGCGCCAGCAGCCTGGACAGTACCTACGGGCAGTACTTC. Translated, it gives CASSLDSTYGQYF.

The chain carries TRBV28 and TRBJ2-5; tentative D call: TRBD2 (5 bases). This CDR3 comprises 13 residues. Trimming pared 6 bases from V and 4 bases from J, leaving 12 bases between. From germline, CDR1 is MDHEN and CDR2 SYDVKM. The CDR3 DNA reads as TGTGCCAGCAGCCCGGACTGGGGAGAGACCCAGTACTTC. Amino acid sequence: CASSPDWGETQYF.

The chain employs TRBV7-6 and TRBJ1-3; D call uncertain. The CDR3 sequence is 13 residues long. V was clipped by 5 bases and J by 4 bases, with 9 bases between them. Germline lookup yields CDR1 SGHVS and CDR2 FNYEAQ. The DNA of the CDR3 is TGTGCCAGCAGCGCGGACCCAGGAAACACCATATATTTT. Its protein is CASSADPGNTIYF.

The rearrangement uses TRBV30 and TRBJ1-4, with D unclear. The CDR3 is 17 amino acids. Trimming took off 4 bases at V and 3 bases at J, with 21 bases between the two ends. Germline V gene lookup returns CDR1 GTSNPN and CDR2 SVGIG (reference sequence). The CDR3 protein is CAWTEGTSRLANEKLFF. CDR3 in DNA: TGTGCCTGGACCGAAGGAACCTCCCGGTTAGCTAATGAAAAACTGTTTTTT.

The V call is TRBV28, the J call TRBJ2-4; a weak D match, TRBD1 (6 bases). CDR1 is MDHEN and CDR2 is SYDVKM in the germline V gene. The CDR3 extends over 15 amino acids. Trimming took off 7 bases at V and 3 bases at J, with 16 bases between the two ends. The CDR3 DNA sequence: TGTGCCAGCAATATGATCAGGGGCAACAAAAACATTCAGTACTTC. It is translated as CASNMIRGNKNIQYF.

The V gene is TRBV28, the J gene TRBJ2-3; 11 nucleotides align to TRBD2. CDR3 size: 16 residues. The germline V gene has CDR1 MDHEN and CDR2 SYDVKM. V shed 7 bases and J 9 bases; nucleotides not matched to a gene: 15. The CDR3 nucleotides read TGTGCCAGCACCTCCCTTGGGACTAGCGGAAAGGGCACGCAGTATTTT. Protein sequence: CASTSLGTSGKGTQYF.

The count of this clone is one. This rearrangement joins TRBV18 to TRBJ2-3; tentative D call: TRBD1 (6 bases). The CDR3 length is 18 residues. Germline V gene data show CDR1 as KGHSH and CDR2 as LQKENI. Trimming left V 1 base short and J 3 bases short, with 20 bases between. CDR3 sequence (DNA): TGTGCCAGCTCACCACGGGGCGGCACAGGGATCATTACAGATACGCAGTATTTT. As protein: CASSPRGGTGIITDTQYF.

This chain links TRBV7-2 with TRBJ2-2; 9 bases are a match to TRBD1. CDR3 length: 15 residues. The J segment lost 1 base and the V segment lost 6 bases, leaving 3 bases of the junction unmatched. The germline V gene encodes CDR1 SGHTA and CDR2 FQGNSA. The CDR3 reads CASRPGQGNTGELFF. The CDR3 nucleotides read TGTGCCAGCAGGCCGGGACAGGGGAACACCGGGGAGCTGTTTTTT.

The chain has TRBV13 and TRBJ2-1; 12 bases map to TRBD2. V trimming: 1 base; J trimming: 12 bases; junction bases outside the gene matches: 13. CDR1 and CDR2 (germline): PRHDT, FYEKMQ (reference sequence). The CDR3 spans 17 residues. In DNA form, the CDR3 reads TGTGCCAGCAGCTTAGACTTATGGACTAGCGGGGAGACCGCGCAGTTCTTC. Translated, it gives CASSLDLWTSGETAQFF.

The V call is TRBV4-1, the J call TRBJ2-7; D is possibly TRBD1 or TRBD2 (5 bases each). Germline V lookup: CDR1 MGHRA, CDR2 YSYEKL. V lost 4 bases and J 3 bases, leaving 10 bases between the germline ends. This CDR3 has 13 residues. The CDR3 region is CASSPLGVYEQYF. The CDR3, as DNA: TGCGCCAGCAGCCCCCTGGGGGTCTACGAGCAGTACTTC.

The rearrangement links TRBV5-5 to TRBJ2-7, with TRBD1 matching 7 bases. This CDR3 is 14 amino acids long. The ends lost 0 bases at V and 7 bases at J; junction bases unmatched: 7. In germline, CDR1 is SGHKS, CDR2 YYEKEE (reference sequence). CDR3 sequence: CASSLGQGLGEQYF. The CDR3 bases are TGTGCCAGCAGCTTGGGACAGGGTCTTGGTGAGCAGTACTTC.

This sequence joins TRBV28 and TRBJ2-3; 7 nucleotides align to TRBD1. The CDR3 extends over 15 amino acids. Looked up from germline, CDR1 is MDHEN and CDR2 is SYDVKM. Losses at the gene ends were 2 bases for V and 4 bases for J; bases not matched to a gene: 6. CDR3 sequence reads: CASSLITTGADTQYF. DNA of the CDR3: TGTGCCAGCAGTTTAATCACCACAGGGGCAGATACGCAGTATTTT.

The chain combines TRBV4-1 with TRBJ2-5; D tentatively reads TRBD1 or TRBD2 (5 bases each). The CDR3 totals 17 residues. The V end lost 1 base, the J end lost 2 bases, and 17 bases lay between the germline ends. Germline V gives CDR1 MGHRA, CDR2 YSYEKL. The CDR3: CASSQVLMAGRQETQYF. The DNA for the CDR3 is TGCGCCAGCAGCCAAGTACTTATGGCAGGGAGACAAGAGACCCAGTACTTC.

J is TRBJ2-7 and V is TRBV5-1, with 7 bases aligning to TRBD1. CDR3 length equals 13 residues. The V gene end was trimmed by 3 bases and the J gene end by 5 bases; junction bases not matched to a gene: 5. The germline CDR1 and CDR2 sequences are SGHRS and YFSETQ. CDR3 sequence: CASSSTGIHEQYF. For the CDR3, the DNA is TGCGCCAGCAGCTCGACAGGGATCCACGAGCAGTACTTC.

This chain's CDR3 is CASSFRRTTDNEQFF. CDR3 nucleotide sequence: TGTGCCAGCAGTTTCCGCAGGACTACCGACAATGAGCAGTTCTTC. The chain is built from TRBV13 and TRBJ2-1; TRBD2 is a possible D gene (6 bases). Trimming stripped 6 bases from V and 5 bases from J, with 17 bases between. This CDR3 has 15 residues. Germline lookup yields CDR1 PRHDT and CDR2 FYEKMQ (reference sequence).

This chain links TRBV5-6 with TRBJ2-7; the match to TRBD1 covers 7 bases. The CDR3 covers 14 residues. The J segment lost 6 bases and the V segment lost 4 bases, leaving 10 bases of the junction unmatched. Germline CDR1 is SGHDT and CDR2 is YYEEEE. CDR3 nucleotide sequence: TGTGCCAGCAGCCCGGACAGGAGGCCGACCGAGCAGTACTTC. Its protein product is CASSPDRRPTEQYF.

This clone was observed a single time. The chain employs TRBV19 and TRBJ1-4; TRBD1 matches at 8 bases. The V gene end was trimmed by 4 bases and the J gene end by 7 bases; junction bases not matched to a gene: 5. Germline V CDR1 and CDR2: LNHDA, SQIVND (reference sequence). CDR3 size: 14 residues. In DNA, the CDR3 is TGTGCCAGTAGTAAAAGACAGGGGCCTGAAAAACTGTTTTTT. It translates to CASSKRQGPEKLFF.